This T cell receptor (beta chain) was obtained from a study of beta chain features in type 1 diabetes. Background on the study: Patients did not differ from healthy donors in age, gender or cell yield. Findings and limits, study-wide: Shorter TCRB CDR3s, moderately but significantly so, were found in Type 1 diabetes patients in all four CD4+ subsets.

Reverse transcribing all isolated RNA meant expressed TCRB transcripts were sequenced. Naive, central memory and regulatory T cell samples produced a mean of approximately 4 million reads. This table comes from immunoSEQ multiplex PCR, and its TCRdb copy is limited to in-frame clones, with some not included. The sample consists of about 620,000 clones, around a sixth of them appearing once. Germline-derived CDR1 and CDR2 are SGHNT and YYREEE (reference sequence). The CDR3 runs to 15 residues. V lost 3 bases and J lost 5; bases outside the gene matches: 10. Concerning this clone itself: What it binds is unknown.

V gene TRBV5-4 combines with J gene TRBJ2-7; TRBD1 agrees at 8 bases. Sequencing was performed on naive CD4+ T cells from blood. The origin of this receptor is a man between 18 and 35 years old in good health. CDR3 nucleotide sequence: TGTGCCAGCAGCTCTGGCACAGGGGGAGAAAACGAGCAGTACTTC. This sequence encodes CASSSGTGGENEQYF.